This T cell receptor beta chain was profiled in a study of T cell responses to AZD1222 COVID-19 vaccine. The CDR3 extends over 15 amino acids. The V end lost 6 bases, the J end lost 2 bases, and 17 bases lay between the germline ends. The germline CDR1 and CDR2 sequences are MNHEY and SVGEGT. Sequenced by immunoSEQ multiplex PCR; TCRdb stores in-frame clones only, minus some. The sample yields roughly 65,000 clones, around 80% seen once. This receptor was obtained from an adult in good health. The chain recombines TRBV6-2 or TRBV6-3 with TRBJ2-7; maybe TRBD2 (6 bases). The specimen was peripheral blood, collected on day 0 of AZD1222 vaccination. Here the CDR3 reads CASSRPGRGTYEQYF. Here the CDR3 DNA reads TGTGCCAGCAGCCGACCGGGGCGGGGTACCTACGAGCAGTACTTC.